This entry lists 4 T cell receptor beta chains sequenced from one sample in a study of memory CD4+ T cells and cytomegalovirus serostatus. Single viable CD3+CD4+CD8-CD45RO+ cells were sorted as the memory CD4+ T cells. Generated by immunoSEQ multiplex PCR, the TCRdb table keeps only in-frame clones and is missing some. The sample shows 50,000 or so clones, 70% to 85% of them seen only once. Source material: memory CD4+ T cells from blood. These TCRs come from an adult in good health and CMV-seronegative.

The J gene is TRBJ2-7, the V gene TRBV5-4; no clear D gene. The germline V gene has CDR1 SGHNT and CDR2 YYREEE (reference sequence). Trimming left V 4 bases short and J 1 base short, with 12 bases between. The CDR3 is 14 amino acids. The CDR3 DNA sequence: TGTGCCAGCAGCGCGCCCCCCGGTTCCTACGAGCAGTACTTC. Protein: CASSAPPGSYEQYF. Full variable domain (remainder filled in from reference TRBV5-4 and TRBJ2-7): ETGVTQSPTHLIKTRGQQVTLRCSSQSGHNTVSWYQQALGQGPQFIFQYYREEENGRGNFPPRFSGLQFPNYSSELNVNALELDDSALYLCASSAPPGSYEQYFGPGTRLTVT.

CDR3 sequence (DNA): TGTGCCAGCATATCCGGGACAGGGGTTGGAAAACTGTTTTTT. Amino acid sequence: CASISGTGVGKLFF. The chain carries TRBV6-1 and TRBJ1-4; 10 bases are shared with TRBD1. The CDR3 sequence is 14 residues long. Germline CDR1 and CDR2: MNHNS and SASEGT. V gave up 7 bases and J gave up 10 bases; unmatched junction bases: 9.

The rearrangement links TRBV9 to TRBJ1-1; D is unclear. The CDR3 has 14 residues. With 4 bases removed from V and 5 bases from J, the gap between germline ends came to 15 bases. CDR1 is SGDLS and CDR2 is YYNGEE in the germline V gene. The CDR3 nucleotides are TGTGCCAGCAGCCTTGGAACAGATCAGACTGAAGCTTTCTTT. Protein: CASSLGTDQTEAFF.

This sequence joins TRBV23-1 and TRBJ2-2, with a weak D call TRBD1 (5 bases). TRBV23-1 is noted as an ORF with a role that remains uncertain. The CDR3 sequence is 14 residues long. V was cut by 3 bases and J by 5 bases, with 10 bases left in between. In DNA, the CDR3 is TGCGCCAGCAGTCACATCGACAGAACCGGGGAGCTGTTTTTT. Translation gives CASSHIDRTGELFF.